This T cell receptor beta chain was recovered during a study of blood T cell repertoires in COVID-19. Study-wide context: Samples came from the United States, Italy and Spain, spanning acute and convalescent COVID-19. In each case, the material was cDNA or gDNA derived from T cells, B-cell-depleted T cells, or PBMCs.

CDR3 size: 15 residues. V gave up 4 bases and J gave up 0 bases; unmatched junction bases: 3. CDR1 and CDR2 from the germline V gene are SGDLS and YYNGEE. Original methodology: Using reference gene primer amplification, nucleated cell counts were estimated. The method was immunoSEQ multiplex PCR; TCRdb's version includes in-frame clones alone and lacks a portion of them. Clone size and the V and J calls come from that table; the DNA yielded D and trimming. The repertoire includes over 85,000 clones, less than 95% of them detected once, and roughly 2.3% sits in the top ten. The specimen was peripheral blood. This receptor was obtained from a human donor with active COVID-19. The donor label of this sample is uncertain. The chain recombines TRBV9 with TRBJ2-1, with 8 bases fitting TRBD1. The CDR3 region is CASSPDRGSYNEQFF. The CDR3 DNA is TGTGCCAGCAGCCCTGACAGGGGCTCCTACAATGAGCAGTTCTTC.